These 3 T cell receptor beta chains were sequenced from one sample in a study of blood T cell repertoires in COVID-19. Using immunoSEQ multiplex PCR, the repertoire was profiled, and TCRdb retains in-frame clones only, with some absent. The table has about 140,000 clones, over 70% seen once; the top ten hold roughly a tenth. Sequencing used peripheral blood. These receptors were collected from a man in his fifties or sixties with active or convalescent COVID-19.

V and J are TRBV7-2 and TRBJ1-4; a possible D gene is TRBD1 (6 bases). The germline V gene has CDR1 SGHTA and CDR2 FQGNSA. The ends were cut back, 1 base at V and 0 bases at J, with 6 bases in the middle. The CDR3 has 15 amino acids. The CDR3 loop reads CASSLDRATNEKLFF. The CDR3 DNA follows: TGTGCCAGCAGCTTAGACAGGGCAACTAATGAAAAACTGTTTTTT.

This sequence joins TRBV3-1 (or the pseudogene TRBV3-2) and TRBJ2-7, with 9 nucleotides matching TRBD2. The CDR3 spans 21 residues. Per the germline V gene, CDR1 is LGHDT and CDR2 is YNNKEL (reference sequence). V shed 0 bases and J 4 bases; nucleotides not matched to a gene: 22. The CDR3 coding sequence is TGTGCCAGCAGCCAAGATTTCGTGCGCTTCACTAGCGGGCGGTGCATTTACGAGCAGTACTTC. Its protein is CASSQDFVRFTSGRCIYEQYF.

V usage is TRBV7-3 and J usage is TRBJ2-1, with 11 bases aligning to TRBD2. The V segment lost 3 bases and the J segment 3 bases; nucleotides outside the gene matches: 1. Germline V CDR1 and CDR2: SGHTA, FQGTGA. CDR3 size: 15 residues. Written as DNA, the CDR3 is TGTGCCAGCAGCTTTGGACTAGCGGGCTACAATGAGCAGTTCTTC. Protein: CASSFGLAGYNEQFF.